This TCR beta chain is from a study of control samples from healthy donors and cancer patients. With 3 bases clipped from V and 3 bases from J, the junction kept 12 bases outside the gene matches. CDR3 size: 17 residues. Germline assignment: CDR1 MGHRA and CDR2 YSYEKL. Sequencing was performed with immunoSEQ multiplex PCR; in TCRdb, only in-frame clones are kept and a portion is missing. The table has around 94,000 clones, approximately 93% seen once. This rearrangement joins TRBV4-1 to TRBJ2-7; TRBD2 matches 9 bases. Sequenced material: blood. This receptor was taken from a woman aged 25 to 39 in good health. The CDR3 protein is CASSQTAGGPRSYEQYF. DNA for the CDR3: TGCGCCAGCAGCCAGACTGCGGGAGGGCCGAGGAGCTACGAGCAGTACTTC.